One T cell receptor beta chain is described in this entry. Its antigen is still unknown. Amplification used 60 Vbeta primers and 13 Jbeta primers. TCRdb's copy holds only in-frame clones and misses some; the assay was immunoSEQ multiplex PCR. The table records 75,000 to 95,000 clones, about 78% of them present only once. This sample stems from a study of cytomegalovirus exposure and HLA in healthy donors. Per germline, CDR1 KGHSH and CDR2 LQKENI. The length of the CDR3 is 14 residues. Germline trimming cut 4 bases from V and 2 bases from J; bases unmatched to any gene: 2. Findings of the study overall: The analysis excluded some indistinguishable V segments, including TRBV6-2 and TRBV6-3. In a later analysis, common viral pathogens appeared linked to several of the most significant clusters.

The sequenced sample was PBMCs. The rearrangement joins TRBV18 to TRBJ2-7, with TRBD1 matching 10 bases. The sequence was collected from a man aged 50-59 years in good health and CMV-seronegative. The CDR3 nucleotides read TGTGCCAGCTCACTGGACAGGGGGACCTACGAGCAGTACTTC. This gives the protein CASSLDRGTYEQYF.